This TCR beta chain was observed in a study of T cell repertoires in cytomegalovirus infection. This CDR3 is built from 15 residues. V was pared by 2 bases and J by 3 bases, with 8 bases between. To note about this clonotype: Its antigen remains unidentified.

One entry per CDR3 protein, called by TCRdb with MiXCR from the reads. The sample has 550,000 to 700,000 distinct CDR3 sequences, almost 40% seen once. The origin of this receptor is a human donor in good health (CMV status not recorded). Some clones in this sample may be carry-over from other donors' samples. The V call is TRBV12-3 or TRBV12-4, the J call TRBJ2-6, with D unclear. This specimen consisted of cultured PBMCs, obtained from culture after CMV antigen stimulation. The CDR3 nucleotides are TGTGCCAGCAGTTTAAGAGGAATTGGGGCCAACGTCCTGACTTTC. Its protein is CASSLRGIGANVLTF.